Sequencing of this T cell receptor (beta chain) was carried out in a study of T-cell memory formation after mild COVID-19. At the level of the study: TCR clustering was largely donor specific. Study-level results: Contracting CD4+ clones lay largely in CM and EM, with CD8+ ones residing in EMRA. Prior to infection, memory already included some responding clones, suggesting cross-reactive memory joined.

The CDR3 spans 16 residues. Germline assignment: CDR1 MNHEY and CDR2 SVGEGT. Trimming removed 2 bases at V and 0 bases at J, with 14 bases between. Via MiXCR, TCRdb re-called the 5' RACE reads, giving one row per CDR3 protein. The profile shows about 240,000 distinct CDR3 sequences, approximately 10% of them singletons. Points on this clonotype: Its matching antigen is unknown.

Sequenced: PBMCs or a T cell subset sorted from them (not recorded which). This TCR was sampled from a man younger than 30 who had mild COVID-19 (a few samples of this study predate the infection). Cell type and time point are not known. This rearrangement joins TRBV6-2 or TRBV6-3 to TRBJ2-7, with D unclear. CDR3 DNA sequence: TGTGCCAGCAGTTACGCCGCCGGGCGGCACTCCTACGAGCAGTACTTC. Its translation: CASSYAAGRHSYEQYF.